This T cell receptor beta chain was found in a study of early T cells in non-severe SARS-CoV-2 infection (dated by TCRdb to about 2021). In the study overall: TCR sequencing used bulk RNA from unsorted whole blood, so alpha and beta chains could not be paired.

The library was obtained by 5' RACE. Sequencing was performed on a NextSeq 500. The TCR library protocol attached unique molecular identifiers to individual cDNA molecules to correct for sequencing error and PCR bias. Sequencing covered both TCR alpha and beta chains, and within each sample the abundances of alpha and beta sequences were tightly co-correlated. The paper's processing steps were these. Decombinator V4 was used to perform V gene, J gene and CDR3 annotation of TCR sequences. Expanded TCRs were defined as changing significantly between any two time points under a Poisson model with p below 0.0001. TCR abundances were normalised to the total number of TCRs sequenced per sample and were expressed as counts per million. MAIT TCRs were defined by TRAV1-2 paired with TRAJ12, TRAJ20 or TRAJ33, and iNKT TCRs by TRAV10 paired with TRAJ18. VDJdb, accessed 1 November 2021, was searched for CMV, EBV and SARS-CoV-2 annotated TCRs, with TCRs annotated for multiple antigens excluded. Through fastp at Q25 and MiXCR, TCRdb rebuilt clones from the public reads, retaining in-frame beta chains. Duplicate CDR3 protein sequences are folded into a single record with the most common DNA and genes. In this record, the V and J calls reflect TCRdb's handling and not the investigators' own analysis. The sample has 29,000 or so distinct CDR3 sequences on record, approximately 5.4% of them singletons. The ten largest clonotypes hold more than 10% of the sample.

This clonotype was recorded at least ten times. Its antigen remains undetermined. Per-base qualities were not stored, and no clone one base away is much larger. Beyond this particular receptor, the publication reports: Matching against VDJdb was skewed toward anti-spike CD8 responses, likely underestimated virus-specific expansions, and missed private and CD4 specificities.

V is cut back by 7 bases and J by 1 base, with 7 bases in the junction unmatched. From a lookup of the germline V gene, CDR1 and CDR2 are SQVTM and ANQGSEA. The CDR3 spans 14 residues, from the cysteine through the phenylalanine. Only the CDR3 region is kept as DNA, spanning 42 bases read in frame from base 1. A case-control design nested within a healthcare worker cohort in London, UK, was used, with weekly nasopharyngeal swab PCR tests and blood sampling performed. Between 23 and 31 March 2020, the week of the UK lockdown, healthcare workers were enrolled and then followed up weekly for as long as 16 weeks.

The source material was whole blood. This receptor was identified in an adult who was a healthcare worker with PCR-confirmed SARS-CoV-2 infection or an uninfected control (not recorded which). Rearrangement joined TRBV29-1 to TRBJ2-7; TRBD2 lines up with 10 middle nucleotides. The nucleotide sequence is TGCAGCGCTCAGCAACTAGCGGGGTCCTACGAGCAGTACTTC. This is translated as CSAQQLAGSYEQYF.